This T cell receptor (beta chain) was recorded in a study of neurological immune-mediated disorders. This clonotype was picked up many times. A single record per CDR3 protein comes from TCRdb applying MiXCR to the 5' RACE reads. The sample holds about 33,000 distinct CDR3 sequences, about 1.6% seen once. Trimming left V 5 bases short and J 6 bases short, with 16 bases between. The length of the CDR3 is 14 residues. CDR1 and CDR2 from the germline V gene are SGHDN and FVKESK. Specimen: PBMCs. The chain combines TRBV14 with TRBJ1-1; D is uncertain. The sequence derives from a woman between 25 and 40 years old with multiple sclerosis. The CDR3 spells CASSRNGPGAEAFF. CDR3 sequence (DNA): TGTGCCAGCAGCAGGAACGGACCTGGGGCTGAAGCTTTCTTT.